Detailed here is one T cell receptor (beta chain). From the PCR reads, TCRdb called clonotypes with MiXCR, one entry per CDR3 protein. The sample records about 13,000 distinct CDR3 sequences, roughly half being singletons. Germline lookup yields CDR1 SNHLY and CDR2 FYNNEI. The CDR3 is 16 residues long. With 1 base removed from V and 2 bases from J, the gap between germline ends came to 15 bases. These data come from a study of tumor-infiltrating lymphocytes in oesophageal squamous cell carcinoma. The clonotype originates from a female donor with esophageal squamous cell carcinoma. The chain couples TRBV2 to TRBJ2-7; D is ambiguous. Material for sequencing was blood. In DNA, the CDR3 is TGTGCCAGCAGTGAAGAATATGTTGGTCAAACCTACGAGCAGTACTTC. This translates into CASSEEYVGQTYEQYF.